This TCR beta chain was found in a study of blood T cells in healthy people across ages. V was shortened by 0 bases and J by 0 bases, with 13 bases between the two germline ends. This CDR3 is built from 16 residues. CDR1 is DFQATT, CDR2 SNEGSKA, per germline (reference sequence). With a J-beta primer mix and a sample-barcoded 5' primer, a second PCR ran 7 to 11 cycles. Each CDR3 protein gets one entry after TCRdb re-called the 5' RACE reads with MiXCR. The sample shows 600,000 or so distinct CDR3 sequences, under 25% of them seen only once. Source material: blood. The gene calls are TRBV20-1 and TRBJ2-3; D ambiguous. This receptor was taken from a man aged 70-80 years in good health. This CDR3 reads CSARDGEPASTDTQYF. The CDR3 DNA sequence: TGCAGTGCTAGAGATGGGGAACCGGCCAGCACAGATACGCAGTATTTT.